These T cell receptor beta chains were read from a single sample in a study of T-cell reconstitution after alpha-beta-depleted transplantation in children. TCRdb re-called the PCR reads through MiXCR, storing one row per CDR3 protein. The profile shows roughly 670,000 distinct CDR3 sequences, roughly 14% of them singletons. Source: PBMCs, taken before TCRalphabeta/CD19-depleted stem cell transplant. These receptors came from a girl aged 2 to 10 with congenital amegakaryocytic thrombocytopenia, due to receive a stem cell transplant. Both conserved end residues are part of each CDR3. Each record gives: V gene, J gene, clone size, D gene, CDR3 protein, CDR3 DNA. D genes are given only for firm matches. Only part of the rows carry a size: once, few, many, or a class if the clone is expanded.

V gene: TRBV5-6; J gene: TRBJ1-6; clone size: NA; D gene: NA; CDR3 protein: CASSLEAVVSRNSPLHF; CDR3 DNA: TGTGCCAGCAGCTTGGAGGCGGTTGTGAGTCGGAATTCACCCCTCCACTTT
V gene: TRBV12-3/TRBV12-4; J gene: TRBJ2-5; clone size: NA; D gene: NA; CDR3 protein: CASSRGSVNF; CDR3 DNA: TGTGCCAGCAGTCGTGGGTCCGTGAACTTC
V gene: TRBV9; J gene: TRBJ2-1; clone size: many; D gene: NA; CDR3 protein: CASSATSNEQFF; CDR3 DNA: TGTGCCAGCAGCGCCACGTCCAATGAGCAGTTCTTC
V gene: TRBV5-1; J gene: TRBJ2-1; clone size: many; D gene: NA; CDR3 protein: CASSFRREQFF; CDR3 DNA: TGCGCCAGCAGCTTCAGACGTGAGCAGTTCTTC
V gene: TRBV12-3/TRBV12-4; J gene: TRBJ2-4; clone size: many; D gene: NA; CDR3 protein: CASSLDWGLAKNIQYF; CDR3 DNA: TGTGCCAGCAGTTTAGACTGGGGACTAGCCAAAAACATTCAGTACTTC
V gene: TRBV10-3; J gene: TRBJ2-3; clone size: many; D gene: TRBD1; CDR3 protein: CAISEPQGAGAGRTPTDTQYF; CDR3 DNA: TGTGCCATCAGTGAGCCTCAGGGGGCAGGTGCAGGACGAACCCCCACAGATACGCAGTATTTT
V gene: TRBV3-1; J gene: TRBJ2-2; clone size: few; D gene: NA; CDR3 protein: CASHFGGTGELFF; CDR3 DNA: TGTGCCAGCCATTTCGGGGGCACCGGGGAGCTGTTTTTT
V gene: TRBV7-6; J gene: TRBJ2-1; clone size: NA; D gene: NA; CDR3 protein: CATGASEFNEQFF; CDR3 DNA: TGTGCCACCGGCGCTAGTGAGTTTAATGAGCAGTTCTTC
V gene: TRBV5-1; J gene: TRBJ2-1; clone size: many; D gene: TRBD2; CDR3 protein: CASSLHRSGRKGNNEQFF; CDR3 DNA: TGCGCCAGCAGCTTGCATAGAAGCGGGAGAAAAGGGAACAATGAGCAGTTCTTC
V gene: TRBV13; J gene: TRBJ2-1; clone size: NA; D gene: NA; CDR3 protein: CASSLSAGSSYNEQFF; CDR3 DNA: TGTGCCAGCAGCCTCTCGGCTGGCAGCTCCTACAATGAGCAGTTCTTC
V gene: TRBV20-1; J gene: TRBJ2-4; clone size: many; D gene: NA; CDR3 protein: CSASIGGPVGYIQYF; CDR3 DNA: TGCAGTGCTAGTATAGGGGGGCCGGTCGGATACATTCAGTACTTC
V gene: TRBV20-1; J gene: TRBJ1-5; clone size: NA; D gene: NA; CDR3 protein: CSARDGSYQPQHF; CDR3 DNA: TGCAGTGCTAGAGACGGCAGTTATCAGCCCCAGCATTTT
V gene: TRBV10-2; J gene: TRBJ2-3; clone size: few; D gene: TRBD2; CDR3 protein: CASTRGLAGSDTQYF; CDR3 DNA: TGCGCCAGCACGAGAGGACTAGCGGGATCGGATACGCAGTATTTT
V gene: TRBV20-1; J gene: TRBJ2-4; clone size: NA; D gene: TRBD2; CDR3 protein: CSASNSLAGAKNIQYF; CDR3 DNA: TGCAGTGCTAGCAATAGTCTAGCGGGAGCCAAAAACATTCAGTACTTC
V gene: TRBV20-1; J gene: TRBJ2-2; clone size: few; D gene: TRBD2; CDR3 protein: CSAPREGSGNTGELFF; CDR3 DNA: TGCAGTGCCCCTAGGGAGGGTAGCGGGAACACCGGGGAGCTGTTTTTT
V gene: TRBV12-3/TRBV12-4; J gene: TRBJ2-7; clone size: NA; D gene: TRBD2; CDR3 protein: CASSGSGRASEQYF; CDR3 DNA: TGTGCCAGCAGCGGCTCCGGGAGGGCAAGCGAGCAGTACTTC
V gene: TRBV11-2; J gene: TRBJ2-1; clone size: many; D gene: TRBD2; CDR3 protein: CASSFSFSSGKLTYNEQFF; CDR3 DNA: TGTGCCAGCAGCTTCTCCTTTAGTAGCGGGAAGTTAACCTACAATGAGCAGTTCTTC
V gene: TRBV5-1; J gene: TRBJ2-1; clone size: many; D gene: TRBD2; CDR3 protein: CASSPSGGRFYNEQFF; CDR3 DNA: TGCGCCAGCAGCCCATCGGGCGGGAGGTTTTACAATGAGCAGTTCTTC
V gene: TRBV7-2; J gene: TRBJ2-3; clone size: NA; D gene: TRBD2; CDR3 protein: CASSLAAGGQVDTQYF; CDR3 DNA: TGTGCCAGCAGCTTAGCGGCGGGAGGGCAAGTAGATACGCAGTATTTT
V gene: TRBV29-1; J gene: TRBJ2-1; clone size: NA; D gene: NA; CDR3 protein: CSVEFAEEQFF; CDR3 DNA: TGCAGCGTTGAATTCGCAGAGGAGCAGTTCTTC
V gene: TRBV5-1; J gene: TRBJ2-7; clone size: many; D gene: NA; CDR3 protein: CASSLRVPYEQYF; CDR3 DNA: TGCGCCAGCAGCTTAAGGGTACCCTACGAGCAGTACTTC
V gene: TRBV20-1; J gene: TRBJ2-1; clone size: many; D gene: NA; CDR3 protein: CSASSNLYNEQFF; CDR3 DNA: TGCAGTGCTAGTAGTAATTTGTACAATGAGCAGTTCTTC
V gene: TRBV2; J gene: TRBJ2-3; clone size: NA; D gene: NA; CDR3 protein: CASSGPEVGGTTDTQYF; CDR3 DNA: TGTGCCAGCAGCGGACCGGAGGTGGGGGGAACTACAGATACGCAGTATTTT
V gene: TRBV5-1; J gene: TRBJ1-5; clone size: NA; D gene: TRBD1; CDR3 protein: CASSLGGGQGDQPQHF; CDR3 DNA: TGCGCCAGCAGCTTGGGGGGGGGACAGGGTGATCAGCCCCAGCATTTT
V gene: TRBV11-2; J gene: TRBJ2-1; clone size: NA; D gene: NA; CDR3 protein: CASSWRGSYNEQFF; CDR3 DNA: TGTGCCAGCAGCTGGCGGGGCTCCTACAATGAGCAGTTCTTC
V gene: TRBV20-1; J gene: TRBJ2-7; clone size: few; D gene: NA; CDR3 protein: CSARSLRGRSSYEQYF; CDR3 DNA: TGCAGTGCTAGGTCCCTGAGGGGGAGAAGCTCCTACGAGCAGTACTTC
V gene: TRBV7-2; J gene: TRBJ2-7; clone size: few; D gene: TRBD1; CDR3 protein: CASRRYRGRGAGEGEQYF; CDR3 DNA: TGTGCCAGCCGAAGATACAGGGGGCGCGGGGCGGGAGAGGGAGAGCAGTACTTC
V gene: TRBV28; J gene: TRBJ2-2; clone size: few; D gene: TRBD1; CDR3 protein: CASSSGTGGFHGELFF; CDR3 DNA: TGTGCCAGCAGTTCTGGGACAGGGGGGTTTCACGGGGAGCTGTTTTTT
V gene: TRBV5-1; J gene: TRBJ1-1; clone size: few; D gene: NA; CDR3 protein: CASSPDGDTEAFF; CDR3 DNA: TGCGCCAGCAGCCCGGACGGGGACACTGAAGCTTTCTTT
V gene: TRBV28; J gene: TRBJ2-3; clone size: NA; D gene: TRBD2; CDR3 protein: CASSPSGTSGRYTQYF; CDR3 DNA: TGTGCCAGCTCCCCCTCCGGGACTAGCGGGAGATATACGCAGTATTTT
V gene: TRBV5-5; J gene: TRBJ2-7; clone size: many; D gene: NA; CDR3 protein: CASSSRASGREQYF; CDR3 DNA: TGTGCCAGCAGTTCCCGGGCCTCAGGACGCGAGCAGTACTTC
V gene: TRBV7-9; J gene: TRBJ2-7; clone size: many; D gene: NA; CDR3 protein: CASSPNEHYEQYF; CDR3 DNA: TGTGCCAGCAGCCCCAACGAACACTACGAGCAGTACTTC